This T cell receptor (beta chain) is from a study of T-cell memory formation after mild COVID-19. Germline values: CDR1 KGHDR, CDR2 SFDVKD. The CDR3 totals 13 residues. Trimming removed 6 bases at V and 0 bases at J, with 7 bases between. TCRdb reanalysed the 5' RACE reads using MiXCR and keeps one entry per CDR3 protein. This repertoire shows 200,000 or so distinct CDR3 sequences, around 15% found once; its top ten account for roughly 2.1%. The clonotype originates from an adult woman who had mild COVID-19 (a few samples of this study predate the infection). Cell type and time point are not known. The specimen sequenced was PBMCs or a T cell subset sorted from them (not recorded which). The chain recombines TRBV24-1 with TRBJ2-5; the D gene is possibly TRBD2 (5 bases). The CDR3 region is CATSTTNQETQYF. As DNA, the CDR3 is TGTGCCACCAGTACGACTAACCAAGAGACCCAGTACTTC.